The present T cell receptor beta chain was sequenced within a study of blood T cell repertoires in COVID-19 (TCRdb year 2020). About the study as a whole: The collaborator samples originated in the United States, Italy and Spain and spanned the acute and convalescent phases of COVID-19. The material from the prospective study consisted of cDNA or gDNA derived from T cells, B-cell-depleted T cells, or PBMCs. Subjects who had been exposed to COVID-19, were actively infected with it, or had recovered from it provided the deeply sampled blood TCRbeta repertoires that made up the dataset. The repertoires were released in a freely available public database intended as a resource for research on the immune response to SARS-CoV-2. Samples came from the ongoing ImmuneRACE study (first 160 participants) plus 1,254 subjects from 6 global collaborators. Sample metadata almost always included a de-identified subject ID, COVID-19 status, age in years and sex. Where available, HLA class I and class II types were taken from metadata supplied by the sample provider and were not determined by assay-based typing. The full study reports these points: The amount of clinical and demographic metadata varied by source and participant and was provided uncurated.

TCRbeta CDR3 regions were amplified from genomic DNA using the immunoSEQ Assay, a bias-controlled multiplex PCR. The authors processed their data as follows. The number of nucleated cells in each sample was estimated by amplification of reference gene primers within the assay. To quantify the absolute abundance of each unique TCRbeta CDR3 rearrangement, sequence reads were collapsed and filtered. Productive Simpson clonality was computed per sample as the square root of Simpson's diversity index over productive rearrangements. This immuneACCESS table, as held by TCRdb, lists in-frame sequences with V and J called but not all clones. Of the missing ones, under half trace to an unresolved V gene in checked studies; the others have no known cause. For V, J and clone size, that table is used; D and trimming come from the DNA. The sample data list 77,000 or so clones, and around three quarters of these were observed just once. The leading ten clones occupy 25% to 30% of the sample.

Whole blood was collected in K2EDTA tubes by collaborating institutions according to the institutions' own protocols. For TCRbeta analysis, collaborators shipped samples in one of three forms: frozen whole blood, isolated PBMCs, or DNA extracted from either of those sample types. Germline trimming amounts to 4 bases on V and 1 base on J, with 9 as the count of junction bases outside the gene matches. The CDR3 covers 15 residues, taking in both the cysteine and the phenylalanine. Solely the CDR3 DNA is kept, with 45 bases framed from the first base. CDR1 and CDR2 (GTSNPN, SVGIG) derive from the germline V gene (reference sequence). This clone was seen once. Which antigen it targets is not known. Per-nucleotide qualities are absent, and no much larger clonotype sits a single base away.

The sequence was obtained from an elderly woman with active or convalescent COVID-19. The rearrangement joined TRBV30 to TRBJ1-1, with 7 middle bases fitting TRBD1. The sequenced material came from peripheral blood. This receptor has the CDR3 CAWISTGTENTEAFF. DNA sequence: TGTGCCTGGATTAGTACCGGGACAGAGAACACTGAAGCTTTCTTT.